One T cell receptor (beta chain) is described in this entry. Its antigen remains unidentified. Related graft donors supplied nonmyeloablative bone marrow transplants, and mixed chimerism was transient. The sample comes from a study of Tregs in tolerant kidney transplant recipients. The assay was immunoSEQ multiplex PCR, and TCRdb's table has in-frame clones only and misses some. The sample lists about 50,000 clones; over 85% were seen once. The J segment lost 8 bases and the V segment lost 6 bases, leaving 4 bases of the junction unmatched. Germline V gene data show CDR1 as SGHNT and CDR2 as YENEEA. The CDR3 is made up of 12 amino acids. Findings and limits, study-wide: Activated donor B cell expansion appeared to reveal the most relevant donor-specific TCRbeta repertoire. For some patients, primers changed over time, blocking nucleotide-level comparison. The small number of patients limits these findings pending further validation.

This TCR was sampled from a human patient who received a combined kidney and bone marrow transplant. Some T cells may possibly be graft donor cells. The V and J genes are TRBV11-3 and TRBJ2-3; 8 positions agree with TRBD2. This material consisted of CD8+ T cells from blood (PBMCs), taken 12 months after the transplant. The CDR3 DNA reads TGTGCCAGCAGTCCGGGGGGGTCTACGCAGTATTTT. This translates into CASSPGGSTQYF.